A selection of T cell receptor beta chains follows, all from one sample in a study of radiation and T cells in renal cell carcinoma. The data were produced by immunoSEQ multiplex PCR, yet TCRdb's version contains in-frame clones alone and is incomplete. The data hold about 59,000 clones, with about three quarters observed a single time. Sequencing used blood, obtained from a patient whose treatment included radiotherapy and nephrectomy. The source of these receptors is a man between 60 and 75 years old with renal cell carcinoma. Each CDR3 is given with its conserved first and last residue. D genes are given only for firm matches. Clone size is stated in some rows and not others, as once, few, many or a class when expanded.

abundance	d_gene	v_gene	j_gene	CDR3aa	CDR3nt
-	-	TRBV10-3	TRBJ2-2	CAISVAPGGQDTGELFF	TGTGCCATCAGCGTAGCCCCCGGGGGGCAGGACACCGGGGAGCTGTTTTTT
-	TRBD2	TRBV5-1	TRBJ2-1	CASSTSGGPGYNEQFF	TGCGCCAGCAGCACTAGCGGGGGGCCGGGGTACAATGAGCAGTTCTTC
-	-	TRBV19	TRBJ2-5	CASSIEETQYF	TGTGCCAGTAGTATCGAAGAGACCCAGTACTTC
-	TRBD1	TRBV19	TRBJ1-5	CASSTLGQGGYQPQHF	TGTGCCAGTAGTACCCTAGGACAGGGAGGGTATCAGCCCCAGCATTTT
-	TRBD1	TRBV27	TRBJ1-2	CASSFRDSLGYTF	TGTGCCAGCAGTTTCCGGGACAGTCTTGGCTACACCTTC
large	TRBD1	TRBV27	TRBJ1-5	CASSLGQSQPQHF	TGTGCCAGCAGTTTGGGACAGTCCCAGCCCCAGCATTTT
-	TRBD1	TRBV5-6	TRBJ2-5	CASSQGQNQETQYF	TGTGCCAGCAGCCAGGGACAGAACCAAGAGACCCAGTACTTC
-	TRBD2	TRBV30	TRBJ2-1	CAWSVNSGGQYEQFF	TGTGCCTGGAGTGTAAATTCGGGGGGGCAGTATGAGCAGTTCTTC
-	TRBD2	TRBV11-3	TRBJ2-5	CASSPVLAGQETQYF	TGTGCCAGCAGCCCAGTCCTAGCGGGACAAGAGACCCAGTACTTC
few	TRBD1	TRBV11-3	TRBJ2-1	CASNPGQGGSYNEQFF	TGTGCCAGCAACCCGGGACAGGGTGGCTCCTACAATGAGCAGTTCTTC
-	-	TRBV25-1	TRBJ1-4	CASSRVGEKLFF	TGTGCCAGCAGCAGGGTAGGGGAAAAACTGTTTTTT
-	-	TRBV27	TRBJ1-6	CASSFRQANNSPLHF	TGTGCCAGCAGTTTCAGACAGGCCAATAATTCACCCCTCCACTTT
-	-	TRBV6-5	TRBJ2-4	CASSSGTLAKNIQYF	TGTGCCAGCAGTTCCGGGACCCTAGCCAAAAACATTCAGTACTTC
-	-	TRBV5-1	TRBJ1-2	CASSRERGRTIYGYTF	TGCGCCAGCAGCCGGGAACGGGGGCGAACTATTTATGGCTACACCTTC
few	-	TRBV11-2	TRBJ2-2	CASSPEAWTGELFF	TGTGCCAGCAGCCCGGAGGCGTGGACCGGGGAGCTGTTTTTT
-	-	TRBV6-6	TRBJ2-4	CASSSERAKNIQYF	TGTGCCAGCAGTTCCGAGCGAGCCAAAAACATTCAGTACTTC
-	-	TRBV27	TRBJ1-3	CASRSRSGLRGNTIYF	TGTGCCAGCAGATCCCGGTCAGGGCTTCGTGGAAACACCATATATTTT
-	-	TRBV19	TRBJ1-1	CASSILGEGDAFF	TGTGCCAGTAGTATCCTCGGGGAAGGGGACGCTTTCTTT
-	TRBD1	TRBV5-1	TRBJ2-1	CASSLNGQGSNNEQFF	TGCGCCAGCAGCTTGAATGGACAGGGGTCCAACAATGAGCAGTTCTTC
-	TRBD1	TRBV5-1	TRBJ2-1	CASSFNRGVSSYNEQFF	TGCGCCAGCAGCTTCAACAGGGGGGTCTCCTCCTACAATGAGCAGTTCTTC
-	-	TRBV10-1	TRBJ1-1	CASSVGGARTEAFF	TGCGCCAGCAGTGTTGGGGGGGCGCGGACTGAAGCTTTCTTT
-	-	TRBV5-1	TRBJ2-1	CASSLEGGAHNEQFF	TGCGCCAGCAGCTTGGAGGGCGGGGCCCACAATGAGCAGTTCTTC
-	-	TRBV4-3	TRBJ1-3	CASSQEGSPGNTIYF	TGCGCCAGCAGCCAAGAAGGTTCCCCTGGAAACACCATATATTTT
few	-	TRBV6-6	TRBJ2-3	CASSYDPGVDTQYF	TGTGCCAGCAGTTACGACCCGGGGGTAGATACGCAGTATTTT
-	-	TRBV5-8	TRBJ2-7	CASSRGYEQYF	TGTGCCAGCAGCCGCGGCTACGAGCAGTACTTC
-	TRBD1	TRBV6-5	TRBJ2-5	CASSQTTGGVETQYF	TGTGCCAGCAGTCAAACGACAGGGGGCGTTGAGACCCAGTACTTC
once	-	TRBV5-1	TRBJ2-1	CASSSSGPSYNEQFF	TGCGCCAGCAGCTCTTCCGGCCCCTCCTACAATGAGCAGTTCTTC
-	TRBD1	TRBV6-1	TRBJ1-1	CASSVGTENTEAFF	TGTGCCAGCAGTGTGGGGACAGAGAACACTGAAGCTTTCTTT